The rows below give T cell receptor beta chains drawn from one sample of a study of blood T cells in healthy people across ages. Each CDR3 protein is one row after TCRdb ran MiXCR on the 5' RACE reads. The table has around 990,000 distinct CDR3 sequences, about two fifths seen once; the top ten hold around 12%. The sequencing sample was made of blood. All receptors derive from a man between 18 and 29 years old in good health. The CDR3 runs from the conserved cysteine through the conserved F or W. D genes are given only for firm matches. Expanded clones are given a class, and other clones once, few, many or no size at all.

D	J	length	V	size	DNA	CDR3
-	TRBJ1-4	15	TRBV6-1	-	TGTGCCAGCAGTGAATGGGACGCAACTAATGAAAAACTGTTTTTT	CASSEWDATNEKLFF
TRBD1	TRBJ2-7	17	TRBV6-2/TRBV6-3	-	TGTGCCAGCAGTTACGCCACCGGGACAGGGAGACCTTACGAGCAGTACTTC	CASSYATGTGRPYEQYF
-	TRBJ2-3	16	TRBV9	few	TGTGCCAGCAGCGTAGGGTTCGACCCCAGCACAGATACGCAGTATTTT	CASSVGFDPSTDTQYF
-	TRBJ2-2	16	TRBV29-1	-	TGCAGCGTCGCTACTACAGGGCCCACAGGGACCGGGGAGCTGTTTTTT	CSVATTGPTGTGELFF
-	TRBJ1-2	12	TRBV29-1	-	TGCAGCGGTCGGGACACTAACTATGGCTACACCTTC	CSGRDTNYGYTF
-	TRBJ2-2	14	TRBV25-1	-	TGTGCCAGCAGTGAATTTTCGTTCAGCGGGGAGCTGTTTTTT	CASSEFSFSGELFF
-	TRBJ1-2	13	TRBV12-3/TRBV12-4	few	TGTGCCAGCAGTAGCGACAGGCTCGATGGCTACACCTTC	CASSSDRLDGYTF
-	TRBJ1-2	14	TRBV21-1	few	TGTGCCAGCAGCAAAAAACAGGGGGCGCGGGGCTACACCTTC	CASSKKQGARGYTF
-	TRBJ2-3	12	TRBV10-3	many	TGTGCCATCAGTGAGGTGACAGATACGCAGTATTTT	CAISEVTDTQYF
TRBD1	TRBJ2-5	16	TRBV2	few	TGTGCCAGCAGTGAACATAAGGGGGCCATGGGAGAGACCCAGTACTTC	CASSEHKGAMGETQYF
-	TRBJ2-7	17	TRBV4-3	-	TGCGCCAGCAGCCAAGACCCGGGGCCCGCCACCACCTACGAGCAGTACTTC	CASSQDPGPATTYEQYF
TRBD2	TRBJ2-1	15	TRBV5-1	-	TGCGCCAGCAGCTCGCTAGCGGGGTATGGGAATGAGCAGTTCTTC	CASSSLAGYGNEQFF
-	TRBJ1-1	16	TRBV14	-	TGTGCCAGCAGCCAAGCGGACATGGGAGGAAACACTGAAGCTTTCTTT	CASSQADMGGNTEAFF
-	TRBJ1-1	13	TRBV20-1	-	TGCAGTGCTAGGGAGGGGCAGGGTACTGAAGCTTTCTTT	CSAREGQGTEAFF
TRBD1	TRBJ2-5	13	TRBV29-1	-	TGCAGCCTTCTAGGGGGCGCCGGGGAGACCCAGTACTTC	CSLLGGAGETQYF
-	TRBJ2-1	15	TRBV10-3	-	TGTGCCATCAGTGAGTCCCTCGGGACAAGCGATGAGCAGTTCTTC	CAISESLGTSDEQFF
TRBD2	TRBJ2-1	16	TRBV11-3	few	TGTGCCAGCAGCACGCCGCTAGCGGGGTCCTACAATGAGCAGTTCTTC	CASSTPLAGSYNEQFF
-	TRBJ2-2	16	TRBV6-5	-	TGTGCCAGCAGTTACTCGAGGCTAGAGAACATCGGGGAGCTGTTTTTT	CASSYSRLENIGELFF
TRBD1	TRBJ2-3	17	TRBV25-1	many	TGTGCCACCCAGAACCACAACAGGGGAATGATGGAAGATACGCAGTATTTT	CATQNHNRGMMEDTQYF
-	TRBJ2-4	15	TRBV20-1	-	TGCAGTGCTAGAGAAGGGATTCTAGCCAAAAACATTCAGTACTTC	CSAREGILAKNIQYF
-	TRBJ2-7	11	TRBV20-1	-	TGCAGTGCTAGAGATCATCCCGAGCAGTACTTC	CSARDHPEQYF
-	TRBJ1-1	13	TRBV5-5	-	TGTGCCAGCAGCTTCGCAGGGGACACTGAAGCTTTCTTT	CASSFAGDTEAFF
-	TRBJ1-2	12	TRBV28	-	TGTGCCAGCAGGAGGGAGGCCTATGGCTACACCTTC	CASRREAYGYTF
-	TRBJ2-7	13	TRBV4-3	-	TGCGCCAGCAGCCAAGATTTGGGGACCGAGCAGTACTTC	CASSQDLGTEQYF
-	TRBJ1-1	15	TRBV7-2	-	TGTGCCAGCAGCTTTGATGCAGGGGTACGGACTGAAGCTTTCTTT	CASSFDAGVRTEAFF
-	TRBJ2-1	15	TRBV20-1	-	TGCAGTGCTAGGGTTCCCCGGGACACCTTTAATGAGCAGTTCTTC	CSARVPRDTFNEQFF
-	TRBJ2-1	16	TRBV9	few	TGTGCCAGCGGCGAGGGGGGCAAATCATCCTACAATGAGCAGTTCTTC	CASGEGGKSSYNEQFF